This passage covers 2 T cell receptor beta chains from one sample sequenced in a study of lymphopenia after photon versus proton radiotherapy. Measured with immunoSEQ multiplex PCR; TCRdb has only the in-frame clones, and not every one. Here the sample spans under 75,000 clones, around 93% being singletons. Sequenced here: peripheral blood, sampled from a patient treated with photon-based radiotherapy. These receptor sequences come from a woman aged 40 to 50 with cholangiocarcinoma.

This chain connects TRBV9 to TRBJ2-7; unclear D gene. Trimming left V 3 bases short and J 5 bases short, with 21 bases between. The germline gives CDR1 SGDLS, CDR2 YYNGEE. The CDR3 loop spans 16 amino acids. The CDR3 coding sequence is TGTGCCAGCAGCGCAGGCGGACGGGCCTTGTCCGACGAGCAGTACTTC. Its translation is CASSAGGRALSDEQYF.

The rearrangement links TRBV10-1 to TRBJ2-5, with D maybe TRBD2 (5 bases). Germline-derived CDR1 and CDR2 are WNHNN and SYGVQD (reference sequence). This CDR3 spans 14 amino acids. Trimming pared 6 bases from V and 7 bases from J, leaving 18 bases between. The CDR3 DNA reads TGCGCCAGCAGCGCTCAGCCGGGGTCCGGGACCCAGTACTTC. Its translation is CASSAQPGSGTQYF.